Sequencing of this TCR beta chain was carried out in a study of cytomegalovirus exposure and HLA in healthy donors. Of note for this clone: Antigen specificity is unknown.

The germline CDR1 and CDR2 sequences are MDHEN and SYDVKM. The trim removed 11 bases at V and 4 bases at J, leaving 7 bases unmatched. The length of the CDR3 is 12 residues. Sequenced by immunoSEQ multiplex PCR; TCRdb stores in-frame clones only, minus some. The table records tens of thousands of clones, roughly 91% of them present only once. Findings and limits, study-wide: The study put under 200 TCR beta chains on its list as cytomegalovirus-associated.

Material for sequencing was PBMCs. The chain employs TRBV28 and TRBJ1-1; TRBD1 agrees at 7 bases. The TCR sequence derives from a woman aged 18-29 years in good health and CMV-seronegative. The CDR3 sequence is CAVPKGATEAFF. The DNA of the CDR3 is TGTGCCGTCCCCAAGGGGGCCACTGAAGCTTTCTTT.